Below, 24 T cell receptor beta chains from the same sample are listed, as sequenced in a study of blood T cell repertoires in COVID-19. Assay: immunoSEQ multiplex PCR; the TCRdb copy retains only in-frame clones and omits some. The table shows some 250,000 clones, with approximately 82% occurring only once. The sample comprised peripheral blood. These receptors originate from a woman under 30 with acute or convalescent COVID-19.

In its sample, this clone was seen once. The gene calls are TRBV28 and TRBJ2-1, with 7 bases matching TRBD1. In germline, CDR1 is MDHEN, CDR2 SYDVKM. The CDR3 is 14 amino acids. Losses at the gene ends were 10 bases for V and 1 base for J; bases not matched to a gene: 7. In DNA, the CDR3 is TGTGCCAATTCGAACAGGGGTTCCTACAATGAGCAGTTCTTC. Translating gives CANSNRGSYNEQFF.

The V gene is TRBV5-1, the J gene TRBJ2-3; D ambiguous. Trimming took 3 bases from V and 3 from J, leaving 8 bases between them. This CDR3 has 13 amino acids. In germline, CDR1 is SGHRS, CDR2 YFSETQ. The CDR3 reads CASSSIKTDTQYF. CDR3 DNA: TGCGCCAGCAGCTCTATCAAAACAGATACGCAGTATTTT.

The CDR3 sequence is CSVAGTEGNSPLHF. DNA for the CDR3: TGCAGCGTTGCGGGGACAGAGGGTAATTCACCCCTCCACTTT. The chain is built from TRBV29-1 and TRBJ1-6, with 7 bases matching TRBD1. J was trimmed by 6 bases and V by 4 bases; bases with no gene match: 6. The CDR3 is made up of 14 amino acids. From germline, CDR1 is SQVTM and CDR2 ANQGSEA.

V gene TRBV15 combines with J gene TRBJ1-4; TRBD1 might be the D (6 bases). The CDR3 totals 15 residues. Between the trimmed V and J ends, which lost 3 bases and 4 bases, there was a span of 12 bases. CDR1 and CDR2 from the germline V gene are LNHNV and YYDKDF (reference sequence). The CDR3 spells CATSRWTVINEKLFF. The CDR3 nucleotides are TGTGCCACCAGCAGGTGGACAGTGATTAATGAAAAACTGTTTTTT. Combining the CDR3 with reference TRBV15 and TRBJ1-4 gives the whole variable domain DAMVIQNPRYQVTQFGKPVTLSCSQTLNHNVMYWYQQKSSQAPKLLFHYYDKDFNNEADTPDNFQSRRPNTSFCFLDIRSPGLGDTAMYLCATSRWTVINEKLFFGSGTQLSVL.

The V gene is TRBV2, the J gene TRBJ2-2, with 11 bases that match TRBD2. The V gene end was trimmed by 10 bases and the J gene end by 4 bases; junction bases not matched to a gene: 11. The CDR3 has 16 amino acids. The germline gives CDR1 SNHLY, CDR2 FYNNEI. The CDR3 protein is CATTLAGGPGTGELFF. The CDR3 DNA follows: TGTGCCACGACATTAGCGGGAGGGCCGGGCACCGGGGAGCTGTTTTTT.

This chain connects TRBV24-1 to TRBJ2-2, with unresolved D. The V gene's germline CDR1 is KGHDR and CDR2 SFDVKD. V lost 6 bases and J lost 3, with 16 bases in between. This CDR3 region has 16 residues. The CDR3 region is CATSSVRPEDTGELFF. The CDR3 nucleotides read TGTGCCACCAGTAGTGTGAGACCCGAGGACACCGGGGAGCTGTTTTTT.

The V call is TRBV6-2 or TRBV6-3, the J call TRBJ2-5, with 10 bases lining up with TRBD2. In germline, CDR1 is MNHEY, CDR2 SVGEGT. The V and J ends lost 2 bases and 3 bases, in that order; junction bases with no gene match: 3. The CDR3 consists of 15 residues. CDR3 DNA: TGTGCCAGCAGTTACAGGCTAGCGGGAGAAGAGACCCAGTACTTC. Residues: CASSYRLAGEETQYF.

V gene TRBV6-5 combines with J gene TRBJ2-5; TRBD1 agrees at 10 bases. The CDR3 loop spans 15 amino acids. CDR1 MNHEY and CDR2 SVGAGI come from the germline V gene. Losses at the gene ends were 7 bases for V and 5 bases for J; bases not matched to a gene: 10. CDR3 DNA: TGTGCCAGCAACTCCAGACAGGGGGCCGGGGAGACCCAGTACTTC. Protein sequence: CASNSRQGAGETQYF.

The CDR3 DNA sequence: TGTGCCAGCAGCGATGACTGGACTAGCGGCTACGAGCAGTACTTC. Its translation: CASSDDWTSGYEQYF. The gene calls are TRBV7-9 and TRBJ2-7, with TRBD2 identical over 10 bases. Germline V gene data show CDR1 as SEHNR and CDR2 as FQNEAQ (reference sequence). The CDR3 contains 15 residues. The V gene end was trimmed by 5 bases and the J gene end by 3 bases; junction bases not matched to a gene: 7.

The rearrangement joins TRBV6-2 or TRBV6-3 to TRBJ2-1, with 13 bases aligning to TRBD2. The germline gives CDR1 MNHEY, CDR2 SVGEGT. CDR3 size: 15 residues. Germline trimming cut 6 bases from V and 12 bases from J; bases unmatched to any gene: 11. CDR3 in DNA: TGTGCCAGCAGCCAACAACTAGCGGGAGGGCCTCGGCAGTTCTTC. Translated, it gives CASSQQLAGGPRQFF.

In DNA, the CDR3 is TGTGCCTGGAGTGATGGACAGGCCTTTAGCAATCAGCCCCAGCATTTT. This encodes CAWSDGQAFSNQPQHF. The chain links TRBV30 to TRBJ1-5, with 7 bases fitting TRBD1. V lost 1 base, J lost 0 bases, and 6 bases stayed unmatched. Germline V gives CDR1 GTSNPN, CDR2 SVGIG (reference sequence). The CDR3 length is 16 residues.

This clone was counted once. The genes are TRBV28 and TRBJ1-1; 7 nucleotides match TRBD1. Germline V lookup: CDR1 MDHEN, CDR2 SYDVKM. CDR3 length: 14 amino acids. V trimming: 5 bases; J trimming: 1 base; junction bases outside the gene matches: 4. CDR3 amino acids: CASSRQGENTEAFF. CDR3 nucleotide sequence: TGTGCCAGCAGTCGACAGGGAGAGAACACTGAAGCTTTCTTT.

This sequence joins TRBV6-2 or TRBV6-3 and TRBJ1-2; D might be TRBD1 (6 bases). The CDR3 runs 13 residues. Germline loops: CDR1 MNHEY, CDR2 SVGEGT. Trimming stripped 4 bases from V and 4 bases from J, with 10 bases between. The CDR3 DNA reads TGTGCCAGCAGTTCACGGGACACCTATGGCTACACCTTC. Its protein is CASSSRDTYGYTF.

The gene calls are TRBV7-3 and TRBJ2-3, with 7 positions matching TRBD2. The V gene's germline CDR1 is SGHTA and CDR2 FQGTGA. Trimming removed 3 bases from V and 4 bases from J; junction bases left unmatched: 4. The CDR3 runs 14 residues. CDR3: CASSLGGSADTQYF. The CDR3 bases are TGTGCCAGCAGCTTGGGAGGGAGCGCAGATACGCAGTATTTT.

CDR3 region: CASRTTRNTEAFF. In DNA, the CDR3 is TGTGCCAGCCGAACTACAAGGAACACTGAAGCTTTCTTT. The V and J genes are TRBV11-2 and TRBJ1-1, with D uncertain. Trimming removed 8 bases from V and 1 base from J, with 11 bases in between. The CDR3 extends over 13 amino acids. In germline, CDR1 is SGHAT, CDR2 FQNNGV.

This rearrangement joins TRBV7-2 to TRBJ2-3; 10 bases match TRBD2. This CDR3 is built from 19 residues. With V trimmed by 5 bases and J by 0 bases, 14 bases remained unmatched. The germline gives CDR1 SGHTA, CDR2 FQGNSA. The CDR3 sequence: CASSTWTATSGASTDTQYF. Written as DNA, the CDR3 is TGTGCCAGCAGCACATGGACCGCTACTAGCGGGGCTAGCACAGATACGCAGTATTTT.

V usage is TRBV19 and J usage is TRBJ2-2, with TRBD2 identical over 8 bases. Per the germline V gene, CDR1 is LNHDA and CDR2 is SQIVND (reference sequence). After removal of 7 bases from V and 6 bases from J, the junction contained 7 bases not matched to a gene. This CDR3 is built from 14 residues. CDR3 in DNA: TGTGCCAGTACGAGAACGGGGGGGGCCGGGGAGCTGTTTTTT. Its protein product is CASTRTGGAGELFF.

The gene calls are TRBV18 and TRBJ2-3, with 13 bases fitting TRBD2. Germline V gene sequence: CDR1 KGHSH, CDR2 LQKENI. Losses at the gene ends were 4 bases for V and 5 bases for J; bases not matched to a gene: 6. The CDR3 runs 16 residues. The CDR3 nucleotides are TGTGCCAGCTCACTCCGGACTAGCGGGAGCGTAGATACGCAGTATTTT. This sequence encodes CASSLRTSGSVDTQYF.

This rearrangement joins TRBV28 to TRBJ1-3, with D possibly being TRBD1 (5 bases). Germline V gives CDR1 MDHEN, CDR2 SYDVKM. The CDR3 is 16 residues long. The V end was cut by 4 bases, the J end by 0 bases, with 13 bases between. Here the CDR3 reads CASSSSGFSSGNTIYF. CDR3 coding DNA: TGTGCCAGCAGTTCGTCAGGGTTTTCCTCTGGAAACACCATATATTTT.

The chain links TRBV3-1 (or the pseudogene TRBV3-2) to TRBJ2-2, with D possibly TRBD2 on 6 matching bases. Germline CDR1 and CDR2: LGHDT and YNNKEL (reference sequence). Between the trimmed V and J ends, which lost 0 bases and 7 bases, there was a span of 6 bases. This CDR3 spans 13 amino acids. In nucleotides, the CDR3 is TGTGCCAGCAGCCAAGAGGAGGGCGGGGAGCTGTTTTTT. Translation: CASSQEEGGELFF.

The chain has TRBV5-1 and TRBJ1-3, with 9 nucleotides matching TRBD1. Germline V lookup: CDR1 SGHRS, CDR2 YFSETQ. The length of the CDR3 is 15 residues. Trimming took 4 bases from V and 3 from J; bases not matched to a gene: 5. CDR3 residues: CASSEGQGGGNTIYF. CDR3 bases: TGCGCCAGCAGCGAGGGACAGGGTGGTGGAAACACCATATATTTT.

This clone has just a few counts. The rearrangement links TRBV12-5 to TRBJ1-2, with TRBD1 identical over 7 bases. The CDR3 is 15 amino acids. Per the germline V gene, CDR1 is LGHNT and CDR2 is FRNRAP. The J segment lost 2 bases and the V segment lost 0 bases, leaving 3 bases of the junction unmatched. CDR3 amino acids: CASGLVETGNYGYTF. CDR3 nucleotides: TGTGCTAGTGGTTTGGTCGAGACAGGGAACTATGGCTACACCTTC.

The chain combines TRBV28 with TRBJ2-1, with D possibly TRBD1 on 5 matching bases. CDR3 length: 17 amino acids. Germline V gene sequence: CDR1 MDHEN, CDR2 SYDVKM. V lost 2 bases and J 2 bases, leaving 16 bases between the germline ends. The CDR3 reads CASSLRAGKGPYNEQFF. CDR3 coding DNA: TGTGCCAGCAGTTTAAGGGCAGGGAAGGGTCCCTACAATGAGCAGTTCTTC.

A few counts support this clone. V and J are TRBV6-5 and TRBJ1-5; the D is unclear. The CDR3 spans 15 residues. Germline CDR1 MNHEY, CDR2 SVGAGI. V was shortened by 2 bases and J by 0 bases, with 8 bases between the two germline ends. The CDR3 spells CASSYSQYSNQPQHF. In nucleotides, the CDR3 is TGTGCCAGCAGTTACAGTCAGTATAGCAATCAGCCCCAGCATTTT.